This TCR beta chain was sequenced for a study of OX40 agonist ivuxolimab in advanced cancers. Background on the study: Patients received ivuxolimab, an agonistic anti-OX40 (CD134) antibody. One patient with hepatocellular carcinoma and two with cutaneous melanoma, three in all, had partial responses. Study-wide results and limits: Circulating CD4+ and CD8+ T cells showed clonal expansion by week 6 at 0.1 to 3.0 mg/kg.

CDR3 length: 15 residues. V shed 4 bases and J 7 bases; nucleotides not matched to a gene: 8. Germline assignment: CDR1 ENHRY and CDR2 SYGVKD. TCRdb keeps only in-frame clones here, not all; method: immunoSEQ multiplex PCR. The sample includes about 45,000 clones, approximately 82% of them seen just once. Regarding this clone: Antigen: not known.

V is TRBV10-3 and J is TRBJ1-2, with 11 bases fitting TRBD1. This receptor was taken from an adult with an advanced solid tumor such as melanoma, head and neck, liver or kidney cancer. The sample here was CD4+ or CD8+ T cells sorted from blood, taken in a trial of the OX40 agonist ivuxolimab. The CDR3 loop is CAISGPGTGGFGYTF. The DNA of the CDR3 is TGTGCCATCAGTGGGCCCGGGACAGGGGGATTTGGCTACACCTTC.